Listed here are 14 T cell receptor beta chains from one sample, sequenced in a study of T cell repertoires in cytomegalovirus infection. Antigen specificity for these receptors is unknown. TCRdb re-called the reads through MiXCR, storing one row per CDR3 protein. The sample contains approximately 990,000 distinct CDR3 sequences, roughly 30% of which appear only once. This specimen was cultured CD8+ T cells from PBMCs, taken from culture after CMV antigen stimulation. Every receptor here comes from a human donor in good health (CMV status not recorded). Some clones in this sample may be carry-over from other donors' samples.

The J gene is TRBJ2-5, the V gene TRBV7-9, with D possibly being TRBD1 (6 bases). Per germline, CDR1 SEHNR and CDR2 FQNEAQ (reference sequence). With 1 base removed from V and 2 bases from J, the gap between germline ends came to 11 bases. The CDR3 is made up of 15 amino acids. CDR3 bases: TGTGCCAGCAGCTTAGAGAGGGGACATCAAGAGACCCAGTACTTC. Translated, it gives CASSLERGHQETQYF.

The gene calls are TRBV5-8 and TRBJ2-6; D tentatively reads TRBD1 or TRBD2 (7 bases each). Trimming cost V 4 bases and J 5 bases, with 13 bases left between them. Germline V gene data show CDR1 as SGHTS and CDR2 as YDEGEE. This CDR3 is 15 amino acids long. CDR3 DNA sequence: TGTGCCAGCAGCGCCAGGGGGGGGCGGGCCAACGTCCTGACTTTC. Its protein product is CASSARGGRANVLTF.

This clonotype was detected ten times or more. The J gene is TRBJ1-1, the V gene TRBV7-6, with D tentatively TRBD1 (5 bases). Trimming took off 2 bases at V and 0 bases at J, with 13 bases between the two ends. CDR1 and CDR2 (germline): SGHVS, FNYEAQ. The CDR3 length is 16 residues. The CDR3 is CASSLLGPDMNTEAFF. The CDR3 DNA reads TGTGCCAGCAGCTTACTGGGGCCGGATATGAACACTGAAGCTTTCTTT. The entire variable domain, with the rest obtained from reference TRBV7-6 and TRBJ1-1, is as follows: GAGVSQSPRYKVTKRGQDVALRCDPISGHVSLYWYRQALGQGPEFLTYFNYEAQQDKSGLPNDRFSAERPEGSISTLTIQRTEQRDSAMYRCASSLLGPDMNTEAFFGQGTRLTVV.

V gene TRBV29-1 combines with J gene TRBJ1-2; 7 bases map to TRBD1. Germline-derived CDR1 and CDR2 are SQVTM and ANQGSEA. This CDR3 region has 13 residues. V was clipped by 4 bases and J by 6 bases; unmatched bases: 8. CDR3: CSVATGSSDGYTF. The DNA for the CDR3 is TGCAGCGTTGCGACAGGGTCATCCGATGGCTACACCTTC.

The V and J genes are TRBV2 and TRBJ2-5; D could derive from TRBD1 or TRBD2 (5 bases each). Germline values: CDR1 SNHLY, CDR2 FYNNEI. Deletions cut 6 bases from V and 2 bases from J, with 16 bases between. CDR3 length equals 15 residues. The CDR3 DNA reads TGTGCCAGCAGCGACGGGACGGTGACTCAAGAGACCCAGTACTTC. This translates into CASSDGTVTQETQYF.

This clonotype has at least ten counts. CDR3 loop: CASSFSGVPYNSPLHF. The DNA for the CDR3 is TGTGCCAGCAGCTTTTCCGGGGTACCCTATAATTCACCCCTCCACTTT. This chain connects TRBV7-2 to TRBJ1-6, with unresolved D. CDR1 and CDR2 (germline): SGHTA, FQGNSA. Trimming removed 3 bases at V and 2 bases at J, with 11 bases between. The CDR3 totals 16 residues. Based on the CDR3 plus reference TRBV7-2 and TRBJ1-6, the full variable domain is GAGVSQSPSNKVTEKGKDVELRCDPISGHTALYWYRQSLGQGLEFLIYFQGNSAPDKSGLPSDRFSAERTGGSVSTLTIQRTQQEDSAVYLCASSFSGVPYNSPLHFGNGTRLTVT.

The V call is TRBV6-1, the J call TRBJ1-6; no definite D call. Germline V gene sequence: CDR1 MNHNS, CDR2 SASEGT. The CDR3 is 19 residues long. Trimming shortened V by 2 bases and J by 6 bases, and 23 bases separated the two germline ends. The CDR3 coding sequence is TGTGCCAGCAGTGAATTCGGTGGTATGATCCCAGAGGGTAATTCACCCCTCCACTTT. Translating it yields CASSEFGGMIPEGNSPLHF.

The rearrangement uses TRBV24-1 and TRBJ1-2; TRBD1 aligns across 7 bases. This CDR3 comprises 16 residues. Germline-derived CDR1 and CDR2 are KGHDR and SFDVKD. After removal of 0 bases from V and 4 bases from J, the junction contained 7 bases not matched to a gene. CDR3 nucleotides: TGTGCCACCAGTGATTTGCCGGGACAGTGGGTCTATGGCTACACCTTC. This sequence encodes CATSDLPGQWVYGYTF.

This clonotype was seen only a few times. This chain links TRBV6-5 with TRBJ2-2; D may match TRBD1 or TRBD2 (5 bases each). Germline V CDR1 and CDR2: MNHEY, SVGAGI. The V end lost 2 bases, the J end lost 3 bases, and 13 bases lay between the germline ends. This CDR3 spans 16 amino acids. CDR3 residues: CASSYPTGTDTGELFF. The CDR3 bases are TGTGCCAGCAGTTACCCAACTGGGACGGACACCGGGGAGCTGTTTTTT.

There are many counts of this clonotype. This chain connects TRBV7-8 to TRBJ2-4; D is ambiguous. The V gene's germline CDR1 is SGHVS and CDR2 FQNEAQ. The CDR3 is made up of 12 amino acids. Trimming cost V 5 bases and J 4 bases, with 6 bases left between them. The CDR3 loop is CASSPGKNIQYF. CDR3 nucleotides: TGTGCCAGCAGCCCCGGAAAAAACATTCAGTACTTC.

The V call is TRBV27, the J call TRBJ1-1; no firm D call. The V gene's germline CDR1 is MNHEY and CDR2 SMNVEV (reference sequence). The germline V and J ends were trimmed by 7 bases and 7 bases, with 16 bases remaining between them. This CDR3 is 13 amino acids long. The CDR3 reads CASTDIRFGEAFF. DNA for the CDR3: TGTGCCAGCACTGACATTCGCTTCGGTGAAGCTTTCTTT.

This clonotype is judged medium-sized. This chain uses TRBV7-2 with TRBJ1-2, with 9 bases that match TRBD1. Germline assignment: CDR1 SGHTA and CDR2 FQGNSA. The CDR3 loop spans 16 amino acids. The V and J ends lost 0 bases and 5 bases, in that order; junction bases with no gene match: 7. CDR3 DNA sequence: TGTGCCAGCAGCTTAGCTTACAGGGGGCGCCCGTATGGCTACACCTTC. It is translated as CASSLAYRGRPYGYTF.

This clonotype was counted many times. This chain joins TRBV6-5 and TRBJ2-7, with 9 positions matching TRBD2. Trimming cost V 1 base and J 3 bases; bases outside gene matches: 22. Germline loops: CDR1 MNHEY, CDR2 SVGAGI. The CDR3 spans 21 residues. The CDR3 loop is CASSYLGGGLASNPPRYEQYF. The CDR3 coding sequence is TGTGCCAGCAGTTACTTGGGGGGAGGACTAGCGAGTAACCCACCCCGCTACGAGCAGTACTTC.

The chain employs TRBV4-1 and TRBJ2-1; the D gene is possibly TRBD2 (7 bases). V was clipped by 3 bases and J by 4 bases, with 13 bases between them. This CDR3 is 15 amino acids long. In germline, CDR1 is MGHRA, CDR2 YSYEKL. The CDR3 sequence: CASSQGGTTYNEQFF. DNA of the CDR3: TGCGCCAGCAGCCAGGGAGGGACAACGTACAATGAGCAGTTCTTC.